Following are 30 T cell receptor beta chains from one sample sequenced in a study of response to subunit inactivated influenza vaccine (dated by TCRdb to about 2018). Library creation used RT-PCR. Sequencing relied on an Illumina HiSeq 2500. TCRdb ran its own pipeline on the public reads, namely fastp trimming at Q25 and MiXCR clone calling, and kept in-frame beta chains. Rows are combined by CDR3 protein, so each entry shows the most common genes and DNA. Present in this sample are hundreds of thousands of distinct CDR3 sequences, roughly 15% of which were seen just once. The ten largest clones take up 6.5% to 8% of the sample. Specimen: PBMCs from blood, collected 14 days before vaccination. These receptors all come from a man aged 50 to 60 who received an inactivated influenza vaccine. Donor details come from another sample of the same person, matched by shared clones.

This clonotype was counted many times. J is TRBJ1-5 and V is TRBV5-1; D is uncertain. Germline CDR1 reads SGHRS; CDR2 reads YFSETQ. V was cut by 0 bases and J by 3 bases, with 10 bases left in between. There are 15 residues in the CDR3. CDR3 amino acids: CASSLALDLNQPQHF. CDR3 nucleotide sequence: TGCGCCAGCAGCTTGGCGTTGGACCTCAATCAGCCCCAGCATTTT.

In the case of this clonotype: Relative to the germline gene, one junction end is altered; a read error may explain this. The chain couples TRBV20-1 to TRBJ2-3; 10 nucleotides match TRBD2. The CDR3 covers 17 residues. CDR1 and CDR2 from the germline V gene are DFQATT and SNEGSKA (reference sequence). The CDR3 protein is CCARDPLAGVTTDTQYF. The DNA of the CDR3 is TGCTGTGCTAGAGATCCTCTAGCGGGAGTGACTACAGATACGCAGTATTTT.

This chain connects TRBV5-5 to TRBJ1-1, with no clear D. Trimming took off 0 bases at V and 5 bases at J, with 11 bases between the two ends. This CDR3 has 14 residues. Germline-derived CDR1 and CDR2 are SGHKS and YYEKEE (reference sequence). The CDR3 coding sequence is TGTGCCAGCAGCTTGGGTCAAAGTTGGACTGAAGCTTTCTTT. It encodes CASSLGQSWTEAFF. Variable domain in full (rest from reference TRBV5-5 and TRBJ1-1): DAGVTQSPTHLIKTRGQQVTLRCSPISGHKSVSWYQQVLGQGPQFIFQYYEKEERGRGNFPDRFSARQFPNYSSELNVNALLLGDSALYLCASSLGQSWTEAFFGQGTRLTVV.

The rearrangement joins TRBV7-8 to TRBJ1-2, with D perhaps TRBD1 (6 bases). Between the trimmed V and J ends, which lost 7 bases and 4 bases, there was a span of 16 bases. CDR3 length: 14 residues. The germline V gene has CDR1 SGHVS and CDR2 FQNEAQ. This CDR3 is CASTSGGNGYGYTF. CDR3 bases: TGTGCCAGCACAAGCGGGGGCAACGGCTATGGCTACACCTTC.

This clonotype was seen many times. The V and J genes are TRBV12-3 or TRBV12-4 and TRBJ2-3, with D possibly matching TRBD2 (5 bases). CDR3 length equals 14 residues. The V gene lost 3 bases and the J gene lost 2 bases, with 9 bases spanning the gap. CDR3 protein: CASSFRGATDTQYF. DNA of the CDR3: TGTGCCAGCAGTTTTCGGGGAGCCACAGATACGCAGTATTTT.

The chain recombines TRBV2 with TRBJ1-2, with 7 bases identical to TRBD1. Trimming removed 4 bases from V and 7 bases from J; junction bases left unmatched: 6. CDR1 and CDR2 from the germline V gene are SNHLY and FYNNEI. The CDR3 loop spans 13 amino acids. In DNA form, the CDR3 reads TGTGCCAGCAGTGGACGACAGGGACCTGGCTACACCTTC. As protein: CASSGRQGPGYTF. The entire variable domain, with the rest obtained from reference TRBV2 and TRBJ1-2, is as follows: EPEVTQTPSHQVTQMGQEVILRCVPISNHLYFYWYRQILGQKVEFLVSFYNNEISEKSEIFDDQFSVERPDGSNFTLKIRSTKLEDSAMYFCASSGRQGPGYTFGSGTRLTVV.

This clonotype has a count of ten or more. The chain combines TRBV6-1 with TRBJ2-2; 7 bases align to TRBD1. This CDR3 spans 15 amino acids. Germline CDR1 reads MNHNS; CDR2 reads SASEGT. V lost 6 bases to trimming and J lost 2 bases; unmatched junction nucleotides: 6. CDR3 residues: CASRSGTANTGELFF. In nucleotides, the CDR3 is TGTGCCAGCAGATCCGGGACAGCAAACACCGGGGAGCTGTTTTTT.

The J gene is TRBJ2-5, the V gene TRBV9; the D call may be TRBD1 or TRBD2 (7 bases each). The CDR3 spans 14 residues. The germline gives CDR1 SGDLS, CDR2 YYNGEE. V was cut by 3 bases and J by 9 bases, with 18 bases left in between. The CDR3 loop reads CASSAGQAGEAQYF. CDR3 sequence (DNA): TGTGCCAGCAGCGCTGGACAGGCGGGAGAAGCCCAGTACTTC.

This clonotype was counted ten times or more. The chain employs TRBV20-1 and TRBJ1-1; the D gene is possibly TRBD1 (5 bases). Per the germline V gene, CDR1 is DFQATT and CDR2 is SNEGSKA (reference sequence). This CDR3 comprises 13 residues. Between the trimmed V and J ends, which lost 1 base and 4 bases, there was a span of 10 bases. CDR3: CSARVPGPTEAFF. CDR3 nucleotides: TGCAGTGCTAGAGTGCCGGGGCCCACTGAAGCTTTCTTT.

The CDR3 sequence is CASSFGTTSYNEQFF. The CDR3 coding sequence is TGTGCCAGCAGCTTTGGGACAACCTCCTACAATGAGCAGTTCTTC. The J gene is TRBJ2-1, the V gene TRBV7-3, with D possibly being TRBD1 (6 bases). CDR1 is SGHTA and CDR2 is FQGTGA in the germline V gene. The CDR3 sequence is 15 residues long. V was clipped by 3 bases and J by 0 bases, with 9 bases between them.

The rearrangement joins TRBV29-1 to TRBJ2-1, with 13 bases aligning to TRBD2. CDR1 is SQVTM, CDR2 ANQGSEA, per germline. The CDR3 totals 14 residues. V shed 7 bases and J 14 bases; nucleotides not matched to a gene: 14. The CDR3 loop reads CSATGTSGKGPEFF. CDR3 nucleotides: TGCAGCGCAACCGGGACTAGCGGGAAGGGACCGGAGTTCTTC.

A word on this clonotype: A much larger clonotype is one base distant, so this may be a read error. The V and J genes are TRBV12-3 or TRBV12-4 and TRBJ1-5; the D is unclear. The CDR3 contains 12 residues. The V end lost 3 bases, the J end lost 4 bases, and 4 bases lay between the germline ends. Written as DNA, the CDR3 is TGTGCCAGCAGTTTGGCGAATCAGCCCCAGCATTTT. It yields the protein CASSLANQPQHF.

In this sample, this clonotype turned up a few times. The V call is TRBV7-2, the J call TRBJ2-7, with TRBD2 matching over 7 bases. This CDR3 comprises 17 residues. Per the germline V gene, CDR1 is SGHTA and CDR2 is FQGNSA. V shed 5 bases and J 0 bases; nucleotides not matched to a gene: 13. As DNA, the CDR3 is TGTGCCAGCAGCCAGACCAGCCCCCAGCGGGGCTCCTACGAGCAGTACTTC. Protein: CASSQTSPQRGSYEQYF.

The chain recombines TRBV5-1 with TRBJ2-7; 9 bases match TRBD1. Trimming removed 3 bases from V and 2 bases from J; junction bases left unmatched: 6. The CDR3 is made up of 15 amino acids. Germline-derived CDR1 and CDR2 are SGHRS and YFSETQ. CDR3 sequence reads: CASSYGTGTPYEQYF. CDR3 sequence (DNA): TGCGCCAGCAGCTATGGGACAGGGACTCCCTACGAGCAGTACTTC.

This clonotype came up a few times. V and J are TRBV7-9 and TRBJ2-2, with D uncertain. Germline CDR1 reads SEHNR; CDR2 reads FQNEAQ (reference sequence). The CDR3 length is 12 residues. V was shortened by 4 bases and J by 6 bases, with 6 bases between the two germline ends. CDR3 region: CASSWPAGELFF. The DNA for the CDR3 is TGTGCCAGCAGCTGGCCGGCCGGGGAGCTGTTTTTT.

This clonotype was counted only a few times. The chain joins TRBV6-5 to TRBJ2-3; maybe TRBD1 (5 bases). CDR3 length: 16 amino acids. From germline, CDR1 is MNHEY and CDR2 SVGAGI. V was clipped by 2 bases and J by 3 bases, with 15 bases between them. CDR3 DNA: TGTGCCAGCAGTTACGACGACAGAGCACTTACAGATACGCAGTATTTT. The encoded protein is CASSYDDRALTDTQYF.

This clonotype was seen a handful of times. The V and J genes are TRBV5-1 and TRBJ2-5; perhaps TRBD2 as D (5 bases). This CDR3 is built from 14 residues. V was shortened by 1 base and J by 4 bases, with 11 bases between the two germline ends. Looked up from germline, CDR1 is SGHRS and CDR2 is YFSETQ. The CDR3 coding sequence is TGCGCCAGCAGCTTGTCTAGCTTGCGAGAGACCCAGTACTTC. It encodes CASSLSSLRETQYF. Looking up the rest from reference TRBV5-1 and TRBJ2-5 gives the full variable domain: KAGVTQTPRYLIKTRGQQVTLSCSPISGHRSVSWYQQTPGQGLQFLFEYFSETQRNKGNFPGRFSGRQFSNSRSEMNVSTLELGDSALYLCASSLSSLRETQYFGPGTRLLVL.

This clonotype was observed a handful of times. The rearrangement joins TRBV29-1 to TRBJ2-7; the D gene is possibly TRBD1 (6 bases). V was cut by 7 bases and J by 1 base, with 14 bases left in between. This CDR3 has 13 amino acids. Germline V lookup: CDR1 SQVTM, CDR2 ANQGSEA. The CDR3 DNA follows: TGCAGCGCATTAGAGGACAGTTCCTACGAGCAGTACTTC. This sequence encodes CSALEDSSYEQYF.

This chain links TRBV5-1 with TRBJ2-5; maybe TRBD1 (6 bases). The V and J ends lost 5 bases and 2 bases respectively, with 16 bases between them. CDR3 length: 15 residues. Germline V gives CDR1 SGHRS, CDR2 YFSETQ. CDR3 amino acids: CASSINHGQQETQYF. CDR3 nucleotides: TGCGCCAGCAGTATTAACCATGGACAGCAAGAGACCCAGTACTTC. The full variable domain, rest sourced from reference TRBV5-1 and TRBJ2-5, is KAGVTQTPRYLIKTRGQQVTLSCSPISGHRSVSWYQQTPGQGLQFLFEYFSETQRNKGNFPGRFSGRQFSNSRSEMNVSTLELGDSALYLCASSINHGQQETQYFGPGTRLLVL.

This clonotype came up a few times. V usage is TRBV10-3 and J usage is TRBJ2-3, with D hard to call. V lost 4 bases and J 2 bases, leaving 13 bases between the germline ends. The CDR3 length is 15 residues. The germline V gene encodes CDR1 ENHRY and CDR2 SYGVKD. CDR3 DNA sequence: TGTGCCATCAGTGCTTCGCTACGTTTCACAGATACGCAGTATTTT. Translation: CAISASLRFTDTQYF.

This chain links TRBV18 with TRBJ2-3, with D possibly matching TRBD2 (5 bases). Germline V CDR1 and CDR2: KGHSH, LQKENI. This CDR3 spans 15 amino acids. Between the trimmed V and J ends, which lost 2 bases and 5 bases, there was a span of 14 bases. The CDR3: CASSPEDQRGDTQYF. The CDR3 region has the DNA TGTGCCAGCTCACCAGAGGACCAACGGGGAGATACGCAGTATTTT.

The chain joins TRBV29-1 to TRBJ2-1; 10 bases align to TRBD2. The CDR3 sequence is 14 residues long. Looked up from germline, CDR1 is SQVTM and CDR2 is ANQGSEA. Trimming cost V 4 bases and J 6 bases; bases outside gene matches: 6. CDR3 sequence (DNA): TGCAGCGTTGTGGGACTAGCGTTACCCAATGAGCAGTTCTTC. Its protein is CSVVGLALPNEQFF.

This clonotype was counted a few times. The V gene is TRBV19, the J gene TRBJ1-2, with no clear D. Germline assignment: CDR1 LNHDA and CDR2 SQIVND (reference sequence). The CDR3 is 12 residues long. Trimming removed 3 bases from V and 9 bases from J, with 11 bases in between. The DNA for the CDR3 is TGTGCCAGTAGTATTGGCCCCCGGAGCTACACCTTC. As protein: CASSIGPRSYTF.

Only a few counts were recorded for this clonotype. The V call is TRBV6-2 or TRBV6-3, the J call TRBJ2-5, with 16 nucleotides matching TRBD2. Germline-derived CDR1 and CDR2 are MNHEY and SVGEGT. Trimming took 0 bases from V and 4 from J; bases not matched to a gene: 8. The CDR3 spans 19 residues. CDR3 in DNA: TGTGCCAGCAGTTACTCCCCGGGACTAGCGGGAGGGTTTGGAGAGACCCAGTACTTC. As protein: CASSYSPGLAGGFGETQYF.

Concerning this clonotype: At one boundary the junction diverges from the germline segment, which might be a read error. The V call is TRBV11-2, the J call TRBJ2-2; 7 positions agree with TRBD2. The germline V gene encodes CDR1 SGHAT and CDR2 FQNNGV. The CDR3 loop spans 12 amino acids. For the CDR3, the DNA is TGTACCAGCGGACTTAGGAGCGGGGAGCTGCTTTTT. Translated: CTSGLRSGELLF.

This CDR3 reads CSAIAGTSGRGYEQYF. The CDR3 DNA reads as TGCAGTGCGATAGCCGGCACTAGCGGGAGGGGCTACGAGCAGTACTTC. The rearrangement uses TRBV20-1 and TRBJ2-7; 13 bases are shared with TRBD2. This CDR3 comprises 16 residues. V dropped 6 bases and J dropped 3; count of bases not matched to a gene: 11. Germline V lookup: CDR1 DFQATT, CDR2 SNEGSKA (reference sequence).

There are a few counts of this clonotype. Here the CDR3 reads CASSQGDRVGEQYF. The CDR3 nucleotides are TGCGCCAGCAGCCAGGGGGACAGGGTGGGGGAGCAGTACTTC. This rearrangement joins TRBV4-3 to TRBJ2-7, with 9 bases fitting TRBD1. V was clipped by 3 bases and J by 7 bases; unmatched bases: 7. Germline CDR1 reads LGHNA; CDR2 reads YSLEER. CDR3 size: 14 residues.

This clonotype was recorded many times. The chain couples TRBV5-1 to TRBJ2-5; 8 bases fit TRBD2. After removal of 0 bases from V and 5 bases from J, the junction contained 9 bases not matched to a gene. This CDR3 comprises 16 residues. Looked up from germline, CDR1 is SGHRS and CDR2 is YFSETQ. The CDR3 here is CASSLAPAGDGETQYF. Written as DNA, the CDR3 is TGCGCCAGCAGCTTGGCCCCAGCGGGGGATGGCGAGACCCAGTACTTC. The entire variable domain, with the rest obtained from reference TRBV5-1 and TRBJ2-5, is as follows: KAGVTQTPRYLIKTRGQQVTLSCSPISGHRSVSWYQQTPGQGLQFLFEYFSETQRNKGNFPGRFSGRQFSNSRSEMNVSTLELGDSALYLCASSLAPAGDGETQYFGPGTRLLVL.

In this sample, this clonotype turned up a few times. This chain uses TRBV6-1 with TRBJ2-7, with D possibly TRBD2 on 5 matching bases. V dropped 2 bases and J dropped 4 bases, with 9 bases sitting between them. The germline CDR1 and CDR2 sequences are MNHNS and SASEGT. The CDR3 contains 13 residues. The CDR3 sequence is CASSEWTGYEQYF. CDR3 in DNA: TGTGCCAGCAGTGAATGGACGGGATACGAGCAGTACTTC.

The chain combines TRBV10-1 with TRBJ1-3; TRBD1 matches at 8 bases. The CDR3 runs 16 residues. With 0 bases clipped from V and 0 bases from J, the junction kept 1 base outside the gene matches. Germline lookup yields CDR1 WNHNN and CDR2 SYGVQD (reference sequence). The CDR3 DNA is TGCGCCAGCAGTGAGTCGGGACAGGTCTCTGGAAACACCATATATTTT. Amino acids: CASSESGQVSGNTIYF.